These 13 T cell receptor beta chains originate from one sample sequenced in a study of blood T cells in healthy people across ages. A second PCR of about 6 to 12 cycles used a sample-barcoded 5' primer and a J-beta primer mix. One entry per CDR3 protein results from TCRdb running MiXCR on the 5' RACE reads. The table lists about 1,500,000 distinct CDR3 sequences, under 30% of them singletons. The specimen sequenced was blood. These TCRs come from a woman in her 30s in good health.

The V gene is TRBV28, the J gene TRBJ2-1; TRBD1 is a possible D gene (6 bases). Per the germline V gene, CDR1 is MDHEN and CDR2 is SYDVKM. This CDR3 has 16 amino acids. The V end lost 5 bases, the J end lost 5 bases, and 19 bases lay between the germline ends. CDR3 nucleotides: TGTGCCAGCAGTACTGTGGGGGCAGGGTGGGACAATGAGCAGTTCTTC. It encodes CASSTVGAGWDNEQFF.

This sequence joins TRBV7-3 and TRBJ2-1, with D possibly called TRBD1 or TRBD2 (5 bases each). The CDR3 length is 13 residues. Germline values: CDR1 SGHTA, CDR2 FQGTGA. The germline V and J ends were trimmed by 2 bases and 6 bases, with 8 bases remaining between them. In nucleotides, the CDR3 is TGTGCCAGCAGCTTAGGGACCTGCAATGAGCAGTTCTTC. Residues: CASSLGTCNEQFF.

In this sample, this clonotype turned up a few times. The CDR3 nucleotides read TGTGCCAGCAGCGGGGCTAGCGGTAAACTAATGGGGGAGCAGTACTTC. Protein: CASSGASGKLMGEQYF. V and J are TRBV9 and TRBJ2-7; 7 nucleotides line up with TRBD2. Germline assignment: CDR1 SGDLS and CDR2 YYNGEE. J lost 7 bases, V lost 3 bases, and 16 bases had no gene match. This CDR3 region has 16 residues.

This clonotype came up many times. The J gene is TRBJ1-5, the V gene TRBV3-1; TRBD1 is a possible D gene (5 bases). CDR3 length: 15 amino acids. Germline V lookup: CDR1 LGHDT, CDR2 YNNKEL (reference sequence). V dropped 1 base and J dropped 1 base, with 8 bases sitting between them. The CDR3 nucleotides are TGTGCCAGCAGCCAAGGCGGGGCCAGCAATCAGCCCCAGCATTTT. Translated, it gives CASSQGGASNQPQHF.

V usage is TRBV12-3 or TRBV12-4 and J usage is TRBJ1-6; D unclear. V lost 6 bases and J lost 9, with 18 bases in between. The CDR3 is 15 residues long. The CDR3 DNA reads as TGTGCCAGCAGAATGATCCTCCCTTATGCTTCACCCCTCCACTTT. It translates to CASRMILPYASPLHF.

The gene calls are TRBV6-1 and TRBJ2-5; 8 positions match TRBD1. V shed 6 bases and J 5 bases; nucleotides not matched to a gene: 20. Germline V gene data show CDR1 as MNHNS and CDR2 as SASEGT. The CDR3 has 18 amino acids. CDR3 protein: CASRGIRQGTSGAETQYF. The CDR3 bases are TGTGCCAGCAGGGGGATAAGACAGGGGACGTCGGGGGCGGAGACCCAGTACTTC.

For the CDR3, the DNA is TGCAGCGTTGATCCAAGGGGGAGTGACAATGAGCAGTTCTTC. Protein sequence: CSVDPRGSDNEQFF. The V and J genes are TRBV29-1 and TRBJ2-1; TRBD1 is a possible D gene (6 bases). Germline-derived CDR1 and CDR2 are SQVTM and ANQGSEA. Trimming cost V 3 bases and J 5 bases, with 14 bases left between them. This CDR3 is 14 amino acids long.

The chain recombines TRBV20-1 with TRBJ2-1; 9 bases map to TRBD1. The ends lost 3 bases at V and 4 bases at J; junction bases unmatched: 7. The CDR3 sequence is 15 residues long. The germline V gene has CDR1 DFQATT and CDR2 SNEGSKA (reference sequence). Written as DNA, the CDR3 is TGCAGTGCTAGTACCGGGACAGGGACATACAATGAGCAGTTCTTC. It codes for CSASTGTGTYNEQFF.

This clonotype was seen a handful of times. This chain links TRBV2 with TRBJ2-5; TRBD2 is a possible D gene (6 bases). The CDR3 runs 11 residues. V was cut by 8 bases and J by 5 bases, with 9 bases left in between. Germline V gene sequence: CDR1 SNHLY, CDR2 FYNNEI. DNA of the CDR3: TGTGCCAGCGGAGGGGACGAGACCCAGTACTTC. Translated, it gives CASGGDETQYF. The full variable domain, with the rest looked up from reference TRBV2 and TRBJ2-5, is EPEVTQTPSHQVTQMGQEVILRCVPISNHLYFYWYRQILGQKVEFLVSFYNNEISEKSEIFDDQFSVERPDGSNFTLKIRSTKLEDSAMYFCASGGDETQYFGPGTRLLVL.

This clonotype was picked up a small number of times. This chain uses TRBV20-1 with TRBJ2-4, with TRBD2 matching 7 bases. The DNA end favors TRBJ2-7, so the J call may be wrong. Germline loops: CDR1 DFQATT, CDR2 SNEGSKA (reference sequence). This CDR3 comprises 15 residues. As DNA, the CDR3 is TGCAGTGCTAGAGATCCGGGGGGAGAGGGATACGAGCAGTACTTC. Protein product: CSARDPGGEGYEQYF.

The rearrangement links TRBV3-1 to TRBJ2-3, with 9 positions matching TRBD2. The CDR3 sequence is 17 residues long. Trimming took 0 bases from V and 2 from J; bases not matched to a gene: 6. Germline V gene sequence: CDR1 LGHDT, CDR2 YNNKEL (reference sequence). CDR3 in amino acids: CASSQDQLAGFTDTQYF. The CDR3, as DNA: TGTGCCAGCAGCCAAGATCAGCTAGCGGGATTCACAGATACGCAGTATTTT.

Only a few counts were recorded for this clonotype. The chain combines TRBV25-1 with TRBJ1-1, with TRBD1 as a possible D gene (5 bases). V gave up 6 bases and J gave up 1 base, with 15 bases separating them. Germline V gives CDR1 MGHDK, CDR2 SYGVNS. The CDR3 loop spans 15 amino acids. The CDR3: CASRDTGPRNTEAFF. CDR3 DNA: TGTGCCAGCAGGGACACCGGCCCGAGGAACACTGAAGCTTTCTTT.

This chain links TRBV7-6 with TRBJ2-5; TRBD1 agrees at 7 bases. V lost 5 bases and J lost 5; bases outside the gene matches: 8. The germline gives CDR1 SGHVS, CDR2 FNYEAQ. The CDR3 is made up of 14 amino acids. CDR3 sequence: CASSQTGLGETQYF. DNA of the CDR3: TGTGCCAGCAGCCAGACAGGGCTTGGGGAGACCCAGTACTTC.